These T cell receptor beta chains were read from a single sample in a study of CD8+CD57+ T cells in acquired aplastic anemia. TCRdb re-called the reads through MiXCR, storing one row per CDR3 protein. The top ten clones hold roughly 61% of a sample with just over 200,000 distinct CDR3 sequences, 55% to 65% of them seen once. Material: sorted CD4+, CD8+, or CD8+CD57+ T cells (not recorded which) from PBMCs. Receptor source: a human donor with aplastic anemia. Each CDR3 is given with its conserved first and last residue. Each record gives: D gene, J gene, clone size, V gene, CDR3 DNA, CDR3 protein. D genes are given only for firm matches. Clone size is given for some rows only: seen once, a few or many times, or a class if the clone is expanded.

TRBD2 | TRBJ2-1 | - | TRBV7-7 | TGTGCTAGCAGCTTAGCGGGGACAAATGAGCAGTTCTTC | CASSLAGTNEQFF
TRBD1 | TRBJ1-5 | - | TRBV2 | TGTGCCAGCAGTGAGGACAGGGCGGGCCAGCCCCAGCATTTT | CASSEDRAGQPQHF
- | TRBJ1-1 | - | TRBV9 | TGTGCCAGCAGCGTAGATCGAGGGAACACTGAAGCTTTCTTT | CASSVDRGNTEAFF
- | TRBJ1-1 | few | TRBV7-6 | TGTGCCAGCAGCTCGGGGCGTAGCACTGAAGCTTTCTTT | CASSSGRSTEAFF
TRBD1 | TRBJ2-3 | many | TRBV7-8 | TGTGCCAGCAGCTTATCTATTACCTTTATGACAGGGGTGGGAGATACGCAGTATTTT | CASSLSITFMTGVGDTQYF
- | TRBJ1-2 | - | TRBV10-3 | TGTGCCATCAGTGAGTCGCATACTCATGGCTACACCTTC | CAISESHTHGYTF
- | TRBJ2-1 | - | TRBV19 | TGTGCCAGTAGTATAGTGCAGGGAACCGGCAATGAGCAGTTCTTC | CASSIVQGTGNEQFF
TRBD2 | TRBJ2-5 | many | TRBV12-3/TRBV12-4 | TGTGCCAGCAGGCGGGGGTGGGAGACCCAGTACTTC | CASRRGWETQYF
- | TRBJ2-7 | few | TRBV5-6 | TGTGCCAGCAGCTTGGCAGGCCCCGAGCAGTACTTC | CASSLAGPEQYF
- | TRBJ2-1 | many | TRBV7-7 | TGTGCTAGCAGCTTAGGCGAGAGCTCCTACAATGAGCAGTTCTTC | CASSLGESSYNEQFF
- | TRBJ2-1 | - | TRBV19 | TGTGCCAGTAGTAGGGGAGGTTTGGGGAGCCATGAGCAGTTCTTC | CASSRGGLGSHEQFF
- | TRBJ1-2 | - | TRBV4-3 | TGCGCCAGCAGCCAACGAGTGGACATCTCCTATGGCTACACCTTC | CASSQRVDISYGYTF
- | TRBJ1-3 | - | TRBV20-1 | TGCAGTGCTAGAAGGCCTCCTGGAAACACCATATATTTT | CSARRPPGNTIYF
TRBD2 | TRBJ2-3 | - | TRBV15 | TGTGCCACCAGCAGCATTTCGGGACTAGCGGGATCCACAGATACGCAGTATTTT | CATSSISGLAGSTDTQYF
- | TRBJ2-2 | many | TRBV4-2 | TGTGCCAGCAGCCAAGACAGTACCGGGGAGCTGTTTTTT | CASSQDSTGELFF
- | TRBJ2-5 | - | TRBV7-9 | TGTGCCACCCGCACCGAAGGGGGACTGCTGGAAGAGACCCAGTACTTC | CATRTEGGLLEETQYF
- | TRBJ2-5 | once | TRBV20-1 | TGCAGTGCTAACACGGGAGAAGAGACCCAGTACTTC | CSANTGEETQYF
TRBD2 | TRBJ2-3 | many | TRBV6-4 | TGTGCCAGCAGCCTAGCGGGGGATGGCACAGATACGCAGTATTTT | CASSLAGDGTDTQYF
TRBD1 | TRBJ2-5 | - | TRBV7-9 | TGTGCCAGCAGCTTTGGACAGGGGAGGCAAGAGACCCAGTACTTC | CASSFGQGRQETQYF
- | TRBJ1-2 | - | TRBV9 | TGTGCCAGCAGCGCCAGCGGCGGGGGCGAGGGTGGCTACACCTTC | CASSASGGGEGGYTF
- | TRBJ2-7 | many | TRBV2 | TGTGCCAGCAGCCCAACTACCTACGAGCAGTACTTC | CASSPTTYEQYF
TRBD2 | TRBJ2-1 | - | TRBV20-1 | TGCAGTGCTAGGGGTAGCGGGGGGCAATACAATGAGCAGTTCTTC | CSARGSGGQYNEQFF
- | TRBJ1-2 | - | TRBV7-9 | TGTGCCAGCAGCGTCCGTCCGAATGCCCTAGGGTATGGCTACACCTTC | CASSVRPNALGYGYTF
- | TRBJ2-1 | - | TRBV15 | TGTGCCACCAGCAGCGTAGTTCATGAAGGGAGCAATGAGCAGTTCTTC | CATSSVVHEGSNEQFF
- | TRBJ1-2 | - | TRBV10-3 | TGTGCCATCAGTGACGGTCATAACTATGGCTACACCTTC | CAISDGHNYGYTF
- | TRBJ2-2 | few | TRBV7-3 | TGTGCCAGCAGCCCAGAGGTAACCGGGGAGCTGTTTTTT | CASSPEVTGELFF
TRBD2 | TRBJ2-1 | - | TRBV20-1 | TGCAGTGCTAGACTAGCGGACTACTCCTACAATGAGCAGTTCTTC | CSARLADYSYNEQFF
TRBD1 | TRBJ1-2 | - | TRBV12-5 | TGTGCTAGTGGTCCAGGGGGCGCGGATCCCTATGGCTACACCTTC | CASGPGGADPYGYTF
- | TRBJ2-1 | - | TRBV5-1 | TGTGCCAGCAGCCTTAAGCGTTACAATGAGCAGTTCTTC | CASSLKRYNEQFF
TRBD2 | TRBJ2-1 | - | TRBV7-9 | TGTGCCAGCAGGGACCTGGCGGGGGGCTACAATGAGCAGTTCTTC | CASRDLAGGYNEQFF
TRBD2 | TRBJ2-7 | - | TRBV14 | TGTGCCAGCAGCACCGGACTAGCGGGAGGGCCGTACGAGCAGTACTTC | CASSTGLAGGPYEQYF
TRBD1 | TRBJ2-7 | few | TRBV9 | TGTGCCAGCTCAACACAGGGGGCAATCTCCGAGCAGTACTTC | CASSTQGAISEQYF
- | TRBJ2-7 | - | TRBV5-1 | TGCGCCAGCAGCCTACAGGATACCTACGAGCAGTACTTC | CASSLQDTYEQYF
TRBD2 | TRBJ2-1 | - | TRBV10-3 | TGTGCCACCTCGGGGGGGCCGAGTACCAATGAGCAGTTCTTC | CATSGGPSTNEQFF
TRBD1 | TRBJ1-2 | - | TRBV2 | TGTGCCAGCAGTTTAATGGACAGGGGAGATGGCTACACCTTC | CASSLMDRGDGYTF
TRBD2 | TRBJ2-1 | few | TRBV6-1 | TGTGCCAGCGGACTAGCGGTAGAGTCCTACAATGAGCAGTTCTTC | CASGLAVESYNEQFF
- | TRBJ2-7 | - | TRBV5-6 | TGTGCCAGCAGCTTCGGTCGGCAGGGGCACGACGAGCAGTACTTC | CASSFGRQGHDEQYF
TRBD1 | TRBJ1-6 | - | TRBV20-1 | TGCAGTGCATCCACAGGGGACCTTAATTCACCCCTCCACTTT | CSASTGDLNSPLHF
TRBD1 | TRBJ2-5 | - | TRBV9 | TGTGCCAGCAGCGGAGGGACAGCCGGGGCCCAGTACTTC | CASSGGTAGAQYF
TRBD2 | TRBJ2-1 | - | TRBV9 | TGTGCCAGCGGCCTTAGCGGGGCCTACAATGAGCAGTTCTTC | CASGLSGAYNEQFF
- | TRBJ1-5 | many | TRBV5-1 | TGCGCCAGCAGCTTGGCGGGGTATAGCAATCAGCCCCAGCATTTT | CASSLAGYSNQPQHF
- | TRBJ2-6 | - | TRBV6-1 | TGTGCCAGCAGTGAACCCTCAGTCTCTGGGGCCAACGTCCTGACTTTC | CASSEPSVSGANVLTF